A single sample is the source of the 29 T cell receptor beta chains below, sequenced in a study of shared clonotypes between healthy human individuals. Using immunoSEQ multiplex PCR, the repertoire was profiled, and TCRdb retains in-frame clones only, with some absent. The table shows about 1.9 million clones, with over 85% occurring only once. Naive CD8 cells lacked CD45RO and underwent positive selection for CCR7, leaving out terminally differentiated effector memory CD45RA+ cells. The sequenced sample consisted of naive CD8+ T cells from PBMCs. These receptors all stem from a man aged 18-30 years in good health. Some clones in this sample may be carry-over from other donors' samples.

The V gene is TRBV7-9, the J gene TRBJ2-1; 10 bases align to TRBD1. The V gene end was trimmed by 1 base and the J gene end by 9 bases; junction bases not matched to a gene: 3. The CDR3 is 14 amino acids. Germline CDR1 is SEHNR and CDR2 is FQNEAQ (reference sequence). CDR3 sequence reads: CASSLVGQGVEQFF. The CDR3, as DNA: TGTGCCAGCAGCTTAGTCGGACAGGGGGTTGAGCAGTTCTTC.

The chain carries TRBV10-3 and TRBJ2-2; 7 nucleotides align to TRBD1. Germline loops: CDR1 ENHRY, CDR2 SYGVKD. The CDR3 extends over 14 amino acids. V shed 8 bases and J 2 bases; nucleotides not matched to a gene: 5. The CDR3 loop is CAIRRDSNTGELFF. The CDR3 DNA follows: TGTGCCATCCGCAGGGACAGCAACACCGGGGAGCTGTTTTTT.

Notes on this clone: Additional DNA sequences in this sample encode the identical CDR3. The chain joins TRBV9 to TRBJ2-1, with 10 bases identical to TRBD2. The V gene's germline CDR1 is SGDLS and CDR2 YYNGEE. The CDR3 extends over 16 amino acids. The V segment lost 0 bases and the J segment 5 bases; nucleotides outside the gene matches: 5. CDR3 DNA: TGTGCCAGCAGCGTAGGAGCGGGAGGGCCAAACAATGAGCAGTTCTTC. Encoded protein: CASSVGAGGPNNEQFF.

The CDR3 region has the DNA TGTGCCAGCAGCCAGGGACTCCACAATGAGCAGTTCTTC. It is translated as CASSQGLHNEQFF. The genes are TRBV6-5 and TRBJ2-1, with a weak D call TRBD2 (6 bases). CDR1 and CDR2 (germline): MNHEY, SVGAGI. The CDR3 runs to 13 residues. V was shortened by 6 bases and J by 5 bases, with 11 bases between the two germline ends.

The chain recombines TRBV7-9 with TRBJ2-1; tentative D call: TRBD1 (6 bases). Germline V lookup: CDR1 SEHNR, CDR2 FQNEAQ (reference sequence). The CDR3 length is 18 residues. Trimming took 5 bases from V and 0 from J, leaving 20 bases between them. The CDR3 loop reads CASSVPRGSGSSYNEQFF. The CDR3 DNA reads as TGTGCCAGCAGCGTACCGAGGGGGTCGGGAAGCTCCTACAATGAGCAGTTCTTC.

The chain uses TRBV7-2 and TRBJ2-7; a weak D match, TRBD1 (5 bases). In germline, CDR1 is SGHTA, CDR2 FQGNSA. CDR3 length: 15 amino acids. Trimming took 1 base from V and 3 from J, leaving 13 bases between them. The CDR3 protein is CASSLVAGQLYEQYF. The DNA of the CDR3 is TGTGCCAGCAGCTTAGTGGCCGGACAACTCTACGAGCAGTACTTC.

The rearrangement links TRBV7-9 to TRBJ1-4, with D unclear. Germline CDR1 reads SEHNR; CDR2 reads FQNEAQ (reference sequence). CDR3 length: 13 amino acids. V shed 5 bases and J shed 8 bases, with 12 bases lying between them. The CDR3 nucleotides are TGTGCCAGCAGCCCTGTCGAAAGCGAAAAACTGTTTTTT. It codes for CASSPVESEKLFF.

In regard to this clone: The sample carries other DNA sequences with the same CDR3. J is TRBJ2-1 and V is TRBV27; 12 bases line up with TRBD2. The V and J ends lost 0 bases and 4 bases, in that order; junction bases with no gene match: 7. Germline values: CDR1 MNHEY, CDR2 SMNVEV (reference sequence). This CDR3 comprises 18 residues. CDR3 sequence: CASSLSGLAGGPYNEQFF. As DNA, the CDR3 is TGTGCCAGCAGTTTATCGGGGCTAGCGGGAGGGCCTTACAATGAGCAGTTCTTC.

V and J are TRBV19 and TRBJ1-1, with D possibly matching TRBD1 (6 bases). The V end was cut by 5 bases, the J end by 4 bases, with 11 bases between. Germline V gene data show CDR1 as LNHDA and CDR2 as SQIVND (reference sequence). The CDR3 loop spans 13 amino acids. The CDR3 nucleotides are TGTGCCAGTAGTGTACAACAGGGCACTGAAGCTTTCTTT. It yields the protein CASSVQQGTEAFF. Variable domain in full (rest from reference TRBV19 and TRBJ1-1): DGGITQSPKYLFRKEGQNVTLSCEQNLNHDAMYWYRQDPGQGLRLIYYSQIVNDFQKGDIAEGYSVSREKKESFPLTVTSAQKNPTAFYLCASSVQQGTEAFFGQGTRLTVV.

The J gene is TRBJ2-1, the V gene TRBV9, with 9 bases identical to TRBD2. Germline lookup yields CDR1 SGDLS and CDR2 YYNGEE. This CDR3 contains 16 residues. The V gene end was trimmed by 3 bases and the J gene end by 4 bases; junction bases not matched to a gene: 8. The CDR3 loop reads CASSARAGGLYNEQFF. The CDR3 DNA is TGTGCCAGCAGCGCCAGAGCGGGAGGCCTATACAATGAGCAGTTCTTC.

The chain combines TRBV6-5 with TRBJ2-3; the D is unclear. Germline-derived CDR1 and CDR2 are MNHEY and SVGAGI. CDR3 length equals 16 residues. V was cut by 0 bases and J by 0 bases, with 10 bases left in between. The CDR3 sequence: CASSYSSPPSTDTQYF. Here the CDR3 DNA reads TGTGCCAGCAGTTACTCGTCCCCCCCGAGCACAGATACGCAGTATTTT.

CDR3 nucleotide sequence: TGTGCCAGAAGCCCGGGGACTAGCGGGAACTCCTACAATGAGCAGTTCTTC. It encodes CARSPGTSGNSYNEQFF. This chain uses TRBV5-3 with TRBJ2-1, with 13 bases aligning to TRBD2. TRBV5-3 has ORF status, its function being uncertain. CDR3 length: 17 residues. J lost 0 bases, V lost 4 bases, and 4 bases had no gene match.

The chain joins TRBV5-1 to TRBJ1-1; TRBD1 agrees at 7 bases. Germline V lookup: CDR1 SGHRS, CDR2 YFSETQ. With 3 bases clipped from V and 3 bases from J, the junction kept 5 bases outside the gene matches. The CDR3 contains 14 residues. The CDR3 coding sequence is TGCGCCAGCAGCTACAGGGGAAGGGACACTGAAGCTTTCTTT. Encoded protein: CASSYRGRDTEAFF.

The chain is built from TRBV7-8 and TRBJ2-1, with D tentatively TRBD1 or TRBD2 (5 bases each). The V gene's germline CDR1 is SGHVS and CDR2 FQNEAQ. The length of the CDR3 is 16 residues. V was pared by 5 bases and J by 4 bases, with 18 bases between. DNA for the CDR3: TGTGCCAGCAGCCCATCCACTGGGGGACGATACAATGAGCAGTTCTTC. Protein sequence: CASSPSTGGRYNEQFF.

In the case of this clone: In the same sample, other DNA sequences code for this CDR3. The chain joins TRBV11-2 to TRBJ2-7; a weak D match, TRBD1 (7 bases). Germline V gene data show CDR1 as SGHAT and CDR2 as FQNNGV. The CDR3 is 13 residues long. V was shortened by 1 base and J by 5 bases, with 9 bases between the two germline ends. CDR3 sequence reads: CASSLGRGDEQYF. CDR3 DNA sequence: TGTGCCAGCAGCTTAGGCAGGGGGGACGAGCAGTACTTC.

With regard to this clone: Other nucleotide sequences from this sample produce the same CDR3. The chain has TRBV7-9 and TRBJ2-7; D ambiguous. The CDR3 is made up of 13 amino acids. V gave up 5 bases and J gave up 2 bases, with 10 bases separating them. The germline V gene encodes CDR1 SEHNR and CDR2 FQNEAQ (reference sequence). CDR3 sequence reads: CASSPASPYEQYF. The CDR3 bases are TGTGCCAGCAGCCCGGCCTCCCCCTACGAGCAGTACTTC.

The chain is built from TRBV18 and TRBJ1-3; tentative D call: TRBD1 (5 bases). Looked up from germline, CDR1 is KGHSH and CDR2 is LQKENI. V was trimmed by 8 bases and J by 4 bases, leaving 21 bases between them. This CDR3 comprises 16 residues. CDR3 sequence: CASALSQEPAGNTIYF. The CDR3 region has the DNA TGTGCCAGCGCCTTGTCACAGGAACCGGCCGGAAACACCATATATTTT.

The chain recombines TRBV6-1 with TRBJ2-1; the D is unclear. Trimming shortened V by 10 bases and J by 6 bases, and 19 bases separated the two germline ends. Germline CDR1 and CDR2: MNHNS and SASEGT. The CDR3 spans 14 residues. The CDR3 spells CATCPVGALNEQFF. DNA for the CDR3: TGTGCCACCTGCCCGGTCGGAGCACTCAATGAGCAGTTCTTC.

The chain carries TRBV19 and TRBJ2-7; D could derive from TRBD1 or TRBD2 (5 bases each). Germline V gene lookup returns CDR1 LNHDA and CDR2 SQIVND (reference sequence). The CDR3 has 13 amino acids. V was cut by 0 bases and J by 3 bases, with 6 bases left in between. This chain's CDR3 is CASSIEGVYEQYF. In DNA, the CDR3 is TGTGCCAGTAGTATAGAGGGGGTCTACGAGCAGTACTTC.

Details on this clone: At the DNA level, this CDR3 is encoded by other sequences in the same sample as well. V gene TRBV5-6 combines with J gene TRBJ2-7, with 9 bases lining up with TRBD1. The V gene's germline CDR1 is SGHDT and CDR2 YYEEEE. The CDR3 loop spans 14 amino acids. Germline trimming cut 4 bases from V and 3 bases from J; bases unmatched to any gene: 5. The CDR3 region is CASSLGTGYYEQYF. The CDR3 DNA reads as TGTGCCAGCAGCCTGGGGACAGGGTACTACGAGCAGTACTTC. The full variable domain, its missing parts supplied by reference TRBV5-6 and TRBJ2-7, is DAGVTQSPTHLIKTRGQQVTLRCSPKSGHDTVSWYQQALGQGPQFIFQYYEEEERQRGNFPDRFSGHQFPNYSSELNVNALLLGDSALYLCASSLGTGYYEQYFGPGTRLTVT.

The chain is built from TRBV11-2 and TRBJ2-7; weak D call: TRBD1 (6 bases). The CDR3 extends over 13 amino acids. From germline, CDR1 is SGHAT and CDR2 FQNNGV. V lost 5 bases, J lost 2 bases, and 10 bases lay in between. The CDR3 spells CASSPRQAYEQYF. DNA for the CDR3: TGTGCCAGCAGCCCCCGACAGGCCTACGAGCAGTACTTC.

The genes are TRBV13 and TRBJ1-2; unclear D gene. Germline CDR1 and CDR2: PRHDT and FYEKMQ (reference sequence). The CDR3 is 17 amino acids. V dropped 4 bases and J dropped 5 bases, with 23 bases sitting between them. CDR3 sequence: CASSSPDGPGRPYGYTF. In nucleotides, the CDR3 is TGTGCCAGCAGCTCCCCCGACGGGCCCGGGAGACCGTATGGCTACACCTTC.

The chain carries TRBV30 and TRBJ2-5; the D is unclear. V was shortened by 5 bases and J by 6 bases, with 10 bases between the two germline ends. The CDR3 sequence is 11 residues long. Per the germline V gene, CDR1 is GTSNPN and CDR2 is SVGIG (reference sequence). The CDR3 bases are TGTGCCTGGCTAAGCCGGAAGACCCAGTACTTC. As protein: CAWLSRKTQYF. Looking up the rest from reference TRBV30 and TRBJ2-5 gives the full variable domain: SQTIHQWPATLVQPVGSPLSLECTVEGTSNPNLYWYRQAAGRGLQLLFYSVGIGQISSEVPQNLSASRPQDRQFILSSKKLLLSDSGFYLCAWLSRKTQYFGPGTRLLVL.

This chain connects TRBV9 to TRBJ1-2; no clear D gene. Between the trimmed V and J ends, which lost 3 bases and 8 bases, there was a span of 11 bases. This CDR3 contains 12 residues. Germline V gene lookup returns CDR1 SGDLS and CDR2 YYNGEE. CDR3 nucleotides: TGTGCCAGCAGCGCTCCACTGGGCGGCTACACCTTC. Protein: CASSAPLGGYTF.

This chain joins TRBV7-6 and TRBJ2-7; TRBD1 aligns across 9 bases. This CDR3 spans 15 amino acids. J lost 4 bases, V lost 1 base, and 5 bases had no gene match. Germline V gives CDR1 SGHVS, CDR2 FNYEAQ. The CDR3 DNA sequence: TGTGCCAGCAGCTTAGAGGGACAGGGAACTTACGAGCAGTACTTC. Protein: CASSLEGQGTYEQYF.

The CDR3 DNA reads as TGCGCCAGTTCCGACAACAGGGTGTCCTACGAGCAGTACTTC. It is translated as CASSDNRVSYEQYF. This sequence joins TRBV4-3 and TRBJ2-7; a weak D match, TRBD1 (6 bases). V lost 9 bases, J lost 1 base, and 16 bases lay in between. This CDR3 contains 14 residues. CDR1 and CDR2 from the germline V gene are LGHNA and YSLEER.

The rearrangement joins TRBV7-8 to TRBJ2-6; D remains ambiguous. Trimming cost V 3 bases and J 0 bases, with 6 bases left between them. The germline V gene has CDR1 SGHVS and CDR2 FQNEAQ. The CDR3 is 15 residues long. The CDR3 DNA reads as TGTGCCAGCAGCTTCAGTTCCTCTGGGGCCAACGTCCTGACTTTC. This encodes CASSFSSSGANVLTF.

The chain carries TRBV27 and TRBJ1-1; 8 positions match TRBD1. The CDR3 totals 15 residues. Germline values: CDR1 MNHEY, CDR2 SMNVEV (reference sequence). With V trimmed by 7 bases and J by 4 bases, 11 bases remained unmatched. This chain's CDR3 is CASNPIQGGSTEAFF. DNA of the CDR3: TGTGCCAGCAACCCTATACAGGGGGGTAGCACTGAAGCTTTCTTT.

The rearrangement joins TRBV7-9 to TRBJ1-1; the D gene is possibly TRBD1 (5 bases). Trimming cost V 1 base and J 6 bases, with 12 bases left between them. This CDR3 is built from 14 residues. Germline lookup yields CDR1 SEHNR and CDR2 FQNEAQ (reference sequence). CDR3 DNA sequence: TGTGCCAGCAGCTTAGGAGGGGTGGAGGCTGAAGCTTTCTTT. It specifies CASSLGGVEAEAFF.